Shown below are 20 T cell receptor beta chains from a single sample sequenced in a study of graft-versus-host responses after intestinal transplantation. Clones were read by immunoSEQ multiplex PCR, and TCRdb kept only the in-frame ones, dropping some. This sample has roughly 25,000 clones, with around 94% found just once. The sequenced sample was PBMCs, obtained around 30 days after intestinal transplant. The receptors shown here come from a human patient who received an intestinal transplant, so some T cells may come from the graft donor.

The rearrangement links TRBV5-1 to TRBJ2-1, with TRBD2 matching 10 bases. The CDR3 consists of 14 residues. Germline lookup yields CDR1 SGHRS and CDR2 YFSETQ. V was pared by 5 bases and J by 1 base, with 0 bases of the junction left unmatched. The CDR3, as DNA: TGCGCCAGCAGACTAGCGGGGTCCTACAATGAGCAGTTCTTC. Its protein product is CASRLAGSYNEQFF. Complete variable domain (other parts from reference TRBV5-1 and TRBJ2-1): KAGVTQTPRYLIKTRGQQVTLSCSPISGHRSVSWYQQTPGQGLQFLFEYFSETQRNKGNFPGRFSGRQFSNSRSEMNVSTLELGDSALYLCASRLAGSYNEQFFGPGTRLTVL.

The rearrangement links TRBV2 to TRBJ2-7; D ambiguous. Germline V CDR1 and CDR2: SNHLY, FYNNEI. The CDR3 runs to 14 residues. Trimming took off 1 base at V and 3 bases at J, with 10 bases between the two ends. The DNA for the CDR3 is TGTGCCAGCAGTGAAGGGACCCCATTCTACGAGCAGTACTTC. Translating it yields CASSEGTPFYEQYF.

The CDR3 DNA is TGTGCCAGCAGTTACTCCCCAGGGGGGGCTGAAGCTTTCTTT. Residues: CASSYSPGGAEAFF. The chain combines TRBV6-5 with TRBJ1-1; TRBD1 agrees at 7 bases. From germline, CDR1 is MNHEY and CDR2 SVGAGI. Trimming at V came to 0 bases and at J to 6 bases, leaving 4 bases not matched to a gene. CDR3 length equals 14 residues.

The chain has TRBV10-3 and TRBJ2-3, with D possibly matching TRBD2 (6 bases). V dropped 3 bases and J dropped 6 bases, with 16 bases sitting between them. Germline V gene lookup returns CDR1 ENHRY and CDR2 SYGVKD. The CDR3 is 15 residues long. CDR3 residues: CAISERVWGEDTQYF. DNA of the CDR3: TGTGCCATCAGTGAAAGGGTGTGGGGGGAGGATACGCAGTATTTT.

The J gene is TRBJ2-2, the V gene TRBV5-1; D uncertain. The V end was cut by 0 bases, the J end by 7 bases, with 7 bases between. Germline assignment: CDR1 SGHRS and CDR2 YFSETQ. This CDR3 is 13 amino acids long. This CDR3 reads CASSLAVSGELFF. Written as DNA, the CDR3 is TGCGCCAGCAGCTTGGCCGTTAGCGGGGAGCTGTTTTTT.

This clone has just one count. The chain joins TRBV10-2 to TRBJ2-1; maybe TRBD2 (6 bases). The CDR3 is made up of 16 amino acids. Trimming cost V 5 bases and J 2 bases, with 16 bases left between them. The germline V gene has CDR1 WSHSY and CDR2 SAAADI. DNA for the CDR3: TGCGCCAGCAGTAGGGACTCAAGTACAACCTACAATGAGCAGTTCTTC. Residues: CASSRDSSTTYNEQFF.

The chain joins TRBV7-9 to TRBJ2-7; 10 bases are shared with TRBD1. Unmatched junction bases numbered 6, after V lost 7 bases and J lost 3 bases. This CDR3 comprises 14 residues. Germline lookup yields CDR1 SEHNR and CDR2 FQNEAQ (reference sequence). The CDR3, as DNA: TGTGCCAGCATCCCGGGACAGGGGTTCTACGAGCAGTACTTC. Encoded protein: CASIPGQGFYEQYF.

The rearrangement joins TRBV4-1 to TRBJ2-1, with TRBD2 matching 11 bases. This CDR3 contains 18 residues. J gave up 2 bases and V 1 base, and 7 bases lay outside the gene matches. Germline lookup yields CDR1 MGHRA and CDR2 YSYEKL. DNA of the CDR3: TGCGCCAGCAGCCAAGTACTAGCGGGGGCCCCGCCCTACAATGAGCAGTTCTTC. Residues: CASSQVLAGAPPYNEQFF.

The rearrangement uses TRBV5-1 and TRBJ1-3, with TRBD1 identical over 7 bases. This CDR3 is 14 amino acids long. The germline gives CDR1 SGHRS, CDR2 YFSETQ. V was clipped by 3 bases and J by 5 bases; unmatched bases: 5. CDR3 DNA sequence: TGCGCCAGCAGCTGGGACAGACACCGAAACACCATATATTTT. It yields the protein CASSWDRHRNTIYF.

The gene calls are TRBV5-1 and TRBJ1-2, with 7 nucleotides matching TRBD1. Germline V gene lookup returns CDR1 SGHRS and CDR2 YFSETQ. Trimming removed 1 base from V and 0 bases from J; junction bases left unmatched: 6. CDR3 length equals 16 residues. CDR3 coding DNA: TGCGCCAGCAGCTTGCAGGGGGGGATAGCTAACTATGGCTACACCTTC. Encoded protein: CASSLQGGIANYGYTF. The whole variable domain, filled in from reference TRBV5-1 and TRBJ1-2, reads KAGVTQTPRYLIKTRGQQVTLSCSPISGHRSVSWYQQTPGQGLQFLFEYFSETQRNKGNFPGRFSGRQFSNSRSEMNVSTLELGDSALYLCASSLQGGIANYGYTFGSGTRLTVV.

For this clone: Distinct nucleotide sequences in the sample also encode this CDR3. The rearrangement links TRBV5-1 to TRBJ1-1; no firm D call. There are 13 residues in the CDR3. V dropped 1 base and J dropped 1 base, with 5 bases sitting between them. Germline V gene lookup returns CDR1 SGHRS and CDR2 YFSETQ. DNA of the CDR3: TGCGCCAGCAGCTTGACGGGGAACACTGAAGCTTTCTTT. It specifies CASSLTGNTEAFF.

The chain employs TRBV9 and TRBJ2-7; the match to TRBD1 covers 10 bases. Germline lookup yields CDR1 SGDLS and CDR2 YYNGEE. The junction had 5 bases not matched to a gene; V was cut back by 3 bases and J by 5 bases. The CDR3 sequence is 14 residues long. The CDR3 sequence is CASSGAGTGDEQYF. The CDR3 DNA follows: TGTGCCAGCAGCGGAGCCGGGACAGGGGACGAGCAGTACTTC.

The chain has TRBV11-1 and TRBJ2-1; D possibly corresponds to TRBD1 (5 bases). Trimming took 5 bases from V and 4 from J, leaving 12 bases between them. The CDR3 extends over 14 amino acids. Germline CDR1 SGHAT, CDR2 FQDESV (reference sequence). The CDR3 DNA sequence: TGTGCCAGCAGCCCAGACAGACCATACAATGAGCAGTTCTTC. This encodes CASSPDRPYNEQFF.

The CDR3 region has the DNA TGTGCCTGGAATCTGAGAACCGGGGAGCTGTTTTTT. The encoded protein is CAWNLRTGELFF. J is TRBJ2-2 and V is TRBV30; D not resolved. Germline V gene sequence: CDR1 GTSNPN, CDR2 SVGIG (reference sequence). Trimming stripped 4 bases from V and 5 bases from J, with 8 bases between. The CDR3 loop spans 12 amino acids.

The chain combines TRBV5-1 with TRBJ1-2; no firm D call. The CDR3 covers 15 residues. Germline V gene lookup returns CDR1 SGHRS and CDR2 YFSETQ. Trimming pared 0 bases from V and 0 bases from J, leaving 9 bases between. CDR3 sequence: CASSLGRVSNYGYTF. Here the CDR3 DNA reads TGCGCCAGCAGCTTGGGCAGAGTTTCTAACTATGGCTACACCTTC.

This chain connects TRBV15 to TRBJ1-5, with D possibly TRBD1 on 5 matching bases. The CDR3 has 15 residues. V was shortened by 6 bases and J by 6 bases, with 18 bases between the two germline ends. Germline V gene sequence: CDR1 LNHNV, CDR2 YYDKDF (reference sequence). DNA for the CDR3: TGTGCCACCAGTACTTCAGGGAGGTCGGGTCAGCCCCAGCATTTT. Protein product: CATSTSGRSGQPQHF. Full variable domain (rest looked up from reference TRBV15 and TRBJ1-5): DAMVIQNPRYQVTQFGKPVTLSCSQTLNHNVMYWYQQKSSQAPKLLFHYYDKDFNNEADTPDNFQSRRPNTSFCFLDIRSPGLGDTAMYLCATSTSGRSGQPQHFGDGTRLSIL.

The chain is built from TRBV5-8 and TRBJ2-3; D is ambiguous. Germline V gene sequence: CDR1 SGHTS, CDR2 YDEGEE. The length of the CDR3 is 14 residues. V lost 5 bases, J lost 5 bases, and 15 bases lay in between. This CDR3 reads CASRPSPAQDTQYF. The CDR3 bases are TGTGCCAGCAGGCCCAGTCCGGCACAAGATACGCAGTATTTT.

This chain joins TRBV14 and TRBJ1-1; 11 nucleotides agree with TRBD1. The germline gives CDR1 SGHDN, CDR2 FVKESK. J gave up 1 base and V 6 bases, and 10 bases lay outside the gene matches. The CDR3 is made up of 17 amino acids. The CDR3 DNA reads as TGTGCCAGCAGAACTAGAACCGGGACAGGGGGGAACACTGAAGCTTTCTTT. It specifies CASRTRTGTGGNTEAFF.

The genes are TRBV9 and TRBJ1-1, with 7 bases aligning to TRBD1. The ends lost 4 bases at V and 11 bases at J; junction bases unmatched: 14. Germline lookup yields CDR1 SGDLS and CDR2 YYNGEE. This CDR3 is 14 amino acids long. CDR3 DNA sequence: TGTGCCAGCAGCAATAATCCGGGGACAGCGGGGGCTTTCTTT. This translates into CASSNNPGTAGAFF.

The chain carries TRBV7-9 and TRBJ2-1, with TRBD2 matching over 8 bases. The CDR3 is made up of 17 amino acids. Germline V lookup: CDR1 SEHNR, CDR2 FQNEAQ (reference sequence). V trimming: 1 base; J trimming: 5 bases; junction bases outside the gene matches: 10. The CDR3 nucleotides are TGTGCCAGCAGCTTAGGTGTTACGGGGGGGCCGAACAATGAGCAGTTCTTC. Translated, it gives CASSLGVTGGPNNEQFF.